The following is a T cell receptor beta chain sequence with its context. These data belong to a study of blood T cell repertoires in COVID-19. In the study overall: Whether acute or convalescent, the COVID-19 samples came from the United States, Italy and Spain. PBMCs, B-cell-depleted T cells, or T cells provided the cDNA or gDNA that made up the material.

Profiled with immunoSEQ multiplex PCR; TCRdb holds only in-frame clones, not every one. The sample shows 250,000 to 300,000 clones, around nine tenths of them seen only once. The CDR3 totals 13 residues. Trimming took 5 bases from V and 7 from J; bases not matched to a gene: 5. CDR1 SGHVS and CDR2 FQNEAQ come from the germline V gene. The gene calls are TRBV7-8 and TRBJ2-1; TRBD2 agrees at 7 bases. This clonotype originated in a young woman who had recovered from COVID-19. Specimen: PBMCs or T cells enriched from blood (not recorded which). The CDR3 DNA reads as TGTGCCAGCAGCGTTAGCGGGTTGAATGAGCAGTTCTTC. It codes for CASSVSGLNEQFF.